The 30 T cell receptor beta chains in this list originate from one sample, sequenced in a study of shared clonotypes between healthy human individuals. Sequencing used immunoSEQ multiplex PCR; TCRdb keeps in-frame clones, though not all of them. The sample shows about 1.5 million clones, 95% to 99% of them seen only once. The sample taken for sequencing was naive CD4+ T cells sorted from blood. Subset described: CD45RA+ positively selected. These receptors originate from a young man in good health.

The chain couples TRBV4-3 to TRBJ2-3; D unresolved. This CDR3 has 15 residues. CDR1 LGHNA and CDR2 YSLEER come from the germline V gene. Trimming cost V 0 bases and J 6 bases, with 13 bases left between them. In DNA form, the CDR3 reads TGCGCCAGCAGCCAAGATTTCACGGACGGGGATACGCAGTATTTT. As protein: CASSQDFTDGDTQYF.

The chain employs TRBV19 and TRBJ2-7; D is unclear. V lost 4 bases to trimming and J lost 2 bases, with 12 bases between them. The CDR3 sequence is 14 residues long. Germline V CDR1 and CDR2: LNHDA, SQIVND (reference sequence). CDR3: CASSSRLGPYEQYF. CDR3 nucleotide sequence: TGTGCCAGTAGTAGTCGTTTGGGCCCCTACGAGCAGTACTTC.

The CDR3 DNA follows: TGTGCCAGCGTTCCGGGACCCTACGAGCAGTACTTC. It translates to CASVPGPYEQYF. J is TRBJ2-7 and V is TRBV6-1; TRBD1 or TRBD2 may be the D gene (5 bases each). V shed 8 bases and J shed 2 bases, with 10 bases lying between them. CDR1 is MNHNS and CDR2 is SASEGT in the germline V gene. The CDR3 spans 12 residues.

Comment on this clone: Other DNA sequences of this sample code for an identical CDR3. The CDR3 DNA follows: TGTGCCAGCTCACCATTGGGGAGCACAGATACGCAGTATTTT. Its protein is CASSPLGSTDTQYF. The V call is TRBV18, the J call TRBJ2-3; no definite D call. CDR1 is KGHSH and CDR2 is LQKENI in the germline V gene. The CDR3 has 14 amino acids. Trimming stripped 2 bases from V and 0 bases from J, with 6 bases between.

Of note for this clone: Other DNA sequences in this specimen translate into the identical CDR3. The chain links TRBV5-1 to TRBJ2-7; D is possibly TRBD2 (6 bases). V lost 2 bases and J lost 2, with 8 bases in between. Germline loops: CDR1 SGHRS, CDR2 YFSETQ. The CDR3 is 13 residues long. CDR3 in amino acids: CASSLAGTYEQYF. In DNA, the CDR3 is TGCGCCAGCAGCTTAGCGGGCACCTACGAGCAGTACTTC.

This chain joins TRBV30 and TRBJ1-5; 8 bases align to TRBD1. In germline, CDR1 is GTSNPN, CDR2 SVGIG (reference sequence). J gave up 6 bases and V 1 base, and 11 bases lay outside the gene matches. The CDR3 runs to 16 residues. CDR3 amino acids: CAWSGWDRTRGQPQHF. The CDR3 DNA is TGTGCCTGGAGTGGTTGGGACAGGACACGGGGTCAGCCCCAGCATTTT.

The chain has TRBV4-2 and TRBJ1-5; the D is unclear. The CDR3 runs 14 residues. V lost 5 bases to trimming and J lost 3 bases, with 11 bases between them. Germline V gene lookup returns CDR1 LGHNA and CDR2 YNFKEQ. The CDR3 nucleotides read TGTGCCAGCAGCTTAGGAGGGTCCAATCAGCCCCAGCATTTT. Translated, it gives CASSLGGSNQPQHF.

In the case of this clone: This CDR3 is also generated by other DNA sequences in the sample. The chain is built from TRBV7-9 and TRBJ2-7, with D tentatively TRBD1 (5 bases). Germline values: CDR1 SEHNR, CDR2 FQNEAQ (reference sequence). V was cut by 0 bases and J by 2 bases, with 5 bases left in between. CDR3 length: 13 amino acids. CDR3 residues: CASSLAGAYEQYF. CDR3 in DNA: TGTGCCAGCAGCTTAGCAGGGGCCTACGAGCAGTACTTC. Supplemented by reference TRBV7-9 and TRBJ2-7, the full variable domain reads DTGVSQNPRHKITKRGQNVTFRCDPISEHNRLYWYRQTLGQGPEFLTYFQNEAQLEKSRLLSDRFSAERPKGSFSTLEIQRTEQGDSAMYLCASSLAGAYEQYFGPGTRLTVT.

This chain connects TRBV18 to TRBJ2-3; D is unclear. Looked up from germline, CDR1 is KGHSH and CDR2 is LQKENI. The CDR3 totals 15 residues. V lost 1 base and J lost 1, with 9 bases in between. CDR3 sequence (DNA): TGTGCCAGCTCACCACTACGACGGGGCACAGATACGCAGTATTTT. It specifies CASSPLRRGTDTQYF.

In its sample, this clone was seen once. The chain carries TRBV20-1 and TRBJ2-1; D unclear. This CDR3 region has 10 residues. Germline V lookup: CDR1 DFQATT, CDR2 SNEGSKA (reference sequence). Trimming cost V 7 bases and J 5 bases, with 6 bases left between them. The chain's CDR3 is CSGLNNEQFF. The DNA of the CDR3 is TGCAGTGGACTCAACAATGAGCAGTTCTTC.

CDR3 sequence reads: CASSQDSSRGVNTEAFF. CDR3 coding DNA: TGCGCCAGCAGCCAAGATTCGTCTCGAGGAGTCAACACTGAAGCTTTCTTT. The chain links TRBV4-3 to TRBJ1-1; D call uncertain. V was clipped by 0 bases and J by 2 bases, with 16 bases between them. The CDR3 totals 17 residues. Looked up from germline, CDR1 is LGHNA and CDR2 is YSLEER.

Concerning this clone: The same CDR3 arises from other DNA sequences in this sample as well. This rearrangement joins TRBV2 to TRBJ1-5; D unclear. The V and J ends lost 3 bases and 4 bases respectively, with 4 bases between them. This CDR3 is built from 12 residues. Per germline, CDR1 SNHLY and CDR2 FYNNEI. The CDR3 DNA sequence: TGTGCCAGCAGTGACAGTAATCAGCCCCAGCATTTT. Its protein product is CASSDSNQPQHF.

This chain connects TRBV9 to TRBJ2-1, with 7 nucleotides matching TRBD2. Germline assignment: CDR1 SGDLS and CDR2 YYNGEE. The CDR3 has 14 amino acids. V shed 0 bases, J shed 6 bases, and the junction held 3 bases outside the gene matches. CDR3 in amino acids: CASSVGGSSNEQFF. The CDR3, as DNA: TGTGCCAGCAGCGTAGGCGGGAGTTCCAATGAGCAGTTCTTC.

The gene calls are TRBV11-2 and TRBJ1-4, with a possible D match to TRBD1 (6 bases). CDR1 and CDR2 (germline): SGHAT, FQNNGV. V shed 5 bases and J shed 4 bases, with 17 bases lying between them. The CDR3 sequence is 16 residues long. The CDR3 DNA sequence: TGTGCCAGCAGCCCTGGGACATCTGGGGTTAATGAAAAACTGTTTTTT. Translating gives CASSPGTSGVNEKLFF. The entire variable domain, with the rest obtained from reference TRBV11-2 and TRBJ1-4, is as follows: EAGVAQSPRYKIIEKRQSVAFWCNPISGHATLYWYQQILGQGPKLLIQFQNNGVVDDSQLPKDRFSAERLKGVDSTLKIQPAKLEDSAVYLCASSPGTSGVNEKLFFGSGTQLSVL.

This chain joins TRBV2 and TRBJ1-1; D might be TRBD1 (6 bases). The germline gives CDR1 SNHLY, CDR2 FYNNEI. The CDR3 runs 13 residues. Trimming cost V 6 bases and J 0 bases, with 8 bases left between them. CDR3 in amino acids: CASRQGMNTEAFF. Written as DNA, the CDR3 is TGTGCCAGCAGGCAGGGGATGAACACTGAAGCTTTCTTT.

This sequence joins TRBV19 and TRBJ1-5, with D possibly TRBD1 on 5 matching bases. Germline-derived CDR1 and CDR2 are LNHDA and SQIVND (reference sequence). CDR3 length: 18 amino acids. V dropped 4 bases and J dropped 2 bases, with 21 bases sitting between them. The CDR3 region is CASSTGWGGGKGNQPQHF. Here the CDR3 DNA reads TGTGCCAGTAGTACAGGTTGGGGTGGGGGAAAGGGCAATCAGCCCCAGCATTTT.

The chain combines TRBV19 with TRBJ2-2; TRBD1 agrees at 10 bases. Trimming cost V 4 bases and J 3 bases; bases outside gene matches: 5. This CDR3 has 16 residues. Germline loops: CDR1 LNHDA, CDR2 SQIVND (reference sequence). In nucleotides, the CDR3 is TGTGCCAGTAGTACCGCCGGGACAGGGGACACCGGGGAGCTGTTTTTT. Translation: CASSTAGTGDTGELFF.

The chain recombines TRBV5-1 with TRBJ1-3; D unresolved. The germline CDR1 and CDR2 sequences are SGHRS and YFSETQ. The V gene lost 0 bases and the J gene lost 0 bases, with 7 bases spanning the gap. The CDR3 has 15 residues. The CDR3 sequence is CASSLGQISGNTIYF. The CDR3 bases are TGCGCCAGCAGCTTGGGGCAGATCTCTGGAAACACCATATATTTT.

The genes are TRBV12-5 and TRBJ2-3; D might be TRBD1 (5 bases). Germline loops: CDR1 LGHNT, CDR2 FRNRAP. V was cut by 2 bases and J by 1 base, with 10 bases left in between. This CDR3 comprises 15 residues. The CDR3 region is CASGLSTGGTDTQYF. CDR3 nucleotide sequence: TGTGCTAGTGGTTTGTCTACAGGAGGCACAGATACGCAGTATTTT.

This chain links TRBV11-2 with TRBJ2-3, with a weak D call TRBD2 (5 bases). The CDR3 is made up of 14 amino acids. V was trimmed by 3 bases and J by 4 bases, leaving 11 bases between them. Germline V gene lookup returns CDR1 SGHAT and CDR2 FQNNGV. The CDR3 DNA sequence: TGTGCCAGCAGCTTCAAACTAGGCCCAGATACGCAGTATTTT. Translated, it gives CASSFKLGPDTQYF.

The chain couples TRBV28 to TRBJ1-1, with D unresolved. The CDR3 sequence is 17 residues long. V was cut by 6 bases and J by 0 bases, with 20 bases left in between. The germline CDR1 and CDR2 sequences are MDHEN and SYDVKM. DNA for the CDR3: TGTGCCAGCAGGTCCCCAAAAAGGGCTCCCATGAACACTGAAGCTTTCTTT. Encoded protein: CASRSPKRAPMNTEAFF.

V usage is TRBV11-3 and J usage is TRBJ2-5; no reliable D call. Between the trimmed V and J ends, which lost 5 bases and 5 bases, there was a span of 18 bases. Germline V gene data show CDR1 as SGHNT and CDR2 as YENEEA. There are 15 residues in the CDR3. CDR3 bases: TGTGCCAGCAGCCCCGACTCATCGCGAGCGGAGACCCAGTACTTC. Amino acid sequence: CASSPDSSRAETQYF.

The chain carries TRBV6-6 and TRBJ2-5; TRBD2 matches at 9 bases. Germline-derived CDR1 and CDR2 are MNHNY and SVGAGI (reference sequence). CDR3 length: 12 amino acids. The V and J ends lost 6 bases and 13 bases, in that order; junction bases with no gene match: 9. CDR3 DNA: TGTGCCAGCAGCCCGGCTAGCGGGGCCTTGTACTTC. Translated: CASSPASGALYF.

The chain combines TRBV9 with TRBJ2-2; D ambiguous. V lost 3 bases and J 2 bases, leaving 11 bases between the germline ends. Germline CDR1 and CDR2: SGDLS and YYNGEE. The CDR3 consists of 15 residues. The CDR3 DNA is TGTGCCAGCAGCGGCCCTACCCCCAACACCGGGGAGCTGTTTTTT. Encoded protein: CASSGPTPNTGELFF.

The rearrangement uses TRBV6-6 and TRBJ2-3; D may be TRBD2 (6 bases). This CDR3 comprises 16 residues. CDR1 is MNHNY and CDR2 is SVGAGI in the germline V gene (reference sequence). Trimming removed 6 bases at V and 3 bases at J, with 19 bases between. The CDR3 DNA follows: TGTGCCAGCAGACTACCCAAGACTAGTTCGACAGATACGCAGTATTTT. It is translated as CASRLPKTSSTDTQYF.

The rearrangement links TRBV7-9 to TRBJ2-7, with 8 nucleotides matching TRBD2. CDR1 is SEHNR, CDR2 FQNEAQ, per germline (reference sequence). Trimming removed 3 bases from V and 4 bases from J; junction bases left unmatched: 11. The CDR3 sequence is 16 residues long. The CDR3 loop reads CASSFPLGREEYEQYF. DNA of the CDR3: TGTGCCAGCAGCTTTCCCTTAGGGCGGGAGGAGTACGAGCAGTACTTC.

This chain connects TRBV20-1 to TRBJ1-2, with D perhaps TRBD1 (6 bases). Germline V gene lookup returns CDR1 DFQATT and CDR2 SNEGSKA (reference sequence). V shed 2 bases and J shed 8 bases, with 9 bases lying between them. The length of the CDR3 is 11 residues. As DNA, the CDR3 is TGCAGTGCTAGAAAAGGGGGAGGCTACACCTTC. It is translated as CSARKGGGYTF.

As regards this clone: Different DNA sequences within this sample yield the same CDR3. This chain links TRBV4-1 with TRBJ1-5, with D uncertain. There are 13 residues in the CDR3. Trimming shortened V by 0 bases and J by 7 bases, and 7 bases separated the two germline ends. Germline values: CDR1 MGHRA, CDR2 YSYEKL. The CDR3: CASSQDQEQPQHF. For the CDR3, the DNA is TGCGCCAGCAGCCAAGATCAGGAACAGCCCCAGCATTTT.

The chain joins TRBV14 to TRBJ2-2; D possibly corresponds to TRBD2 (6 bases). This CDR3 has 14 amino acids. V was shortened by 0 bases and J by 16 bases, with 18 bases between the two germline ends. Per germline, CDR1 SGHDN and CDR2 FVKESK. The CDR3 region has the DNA TGTGCCAGCAGCCAAGAGGCGGGGCCCCGCCACGGGTTTTTT. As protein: CASSQEAGPRHGFF.

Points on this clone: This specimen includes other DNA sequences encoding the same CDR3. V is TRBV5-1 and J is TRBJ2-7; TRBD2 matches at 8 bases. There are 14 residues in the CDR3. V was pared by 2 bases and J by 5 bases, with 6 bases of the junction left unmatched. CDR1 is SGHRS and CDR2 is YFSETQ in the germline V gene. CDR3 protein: CASSLVLAGHEQYF. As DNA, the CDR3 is TGCGCCAGCAGCTTAGTCCTAGCGGGCCACGAGCAGTACTTC. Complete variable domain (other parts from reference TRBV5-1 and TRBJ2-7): KAGVTQTPRYLIKTRGQQVTLSCSPISGHRSVSWYQQTPGQGLQFLFEYFSETQRNKGNFPGRFSGRQFSNSRSEMNVSTLELGDSALYLCASSLVLAGHEQYFGPGTRLTVT.